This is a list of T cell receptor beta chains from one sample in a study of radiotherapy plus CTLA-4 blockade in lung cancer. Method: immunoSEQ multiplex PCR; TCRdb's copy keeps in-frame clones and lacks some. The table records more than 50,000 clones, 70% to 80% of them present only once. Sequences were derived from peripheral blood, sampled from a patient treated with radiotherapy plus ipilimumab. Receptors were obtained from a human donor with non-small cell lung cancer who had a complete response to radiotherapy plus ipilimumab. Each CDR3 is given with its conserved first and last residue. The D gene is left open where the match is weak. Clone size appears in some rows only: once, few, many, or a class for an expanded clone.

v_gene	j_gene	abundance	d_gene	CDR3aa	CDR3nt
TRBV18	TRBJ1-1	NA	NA	CASSPYGTEAFF	TGTGCCAGCTCACCCTACGGGACTGAAGCTTTCTTT
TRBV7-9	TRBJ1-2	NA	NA	CASSLRQEPFFGYTF	TGTGCCAGCAGCTTAAGACAGGAGCCCTTTTTTGGCTACACCTTC
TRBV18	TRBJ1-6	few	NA	CASSPPGQDSPLHF	TGTGCCAGCTCACCACCTGGACAAGATTCACCCCTCCACTTT
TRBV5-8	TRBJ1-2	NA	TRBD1	CARPPGTGNYGYTF	TGTGCAAGGCCTCCAGGGACAGGGAACTATGGCTACACCTTC
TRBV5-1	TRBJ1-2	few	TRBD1	CASSDRGANYGYTF	TGCGCCAGTAGTGACAGGGGAGCTAACTATGGCTACACCTTC
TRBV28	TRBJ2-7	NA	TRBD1	CASEFRDRGAYEQYF	TGTGCCAGCGAGTTCCGGGACAGAGGAGCCTACGAGCAGTACTTC
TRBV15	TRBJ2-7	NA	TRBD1	CAKTGVAITYEQYF	TGTGCCAAAACAGGGGTCGCGATAACCTACGAGCAGTACTTC
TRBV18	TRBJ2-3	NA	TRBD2	CASSLRDRGLAGADTQYF	TGTGCCAGCTCACTCCGGGACAGAGGACTAGCGGGGGCAGATACGCAGTATTTT
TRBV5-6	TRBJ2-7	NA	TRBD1	CASSMGQGYYYEQYF	TGTGCCAGCAGCATGGGACAGGGGTACTACTACGAGCAGTACTTC
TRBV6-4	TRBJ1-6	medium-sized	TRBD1	CASLSGQGNSPLHF	TGTGCCAGCCTTTCTGGACAGGGAAATTCACCCCTCCACTTT
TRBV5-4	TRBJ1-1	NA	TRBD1	CASSRTGGNTEAFF	TGTGCCAGCAGCCGGACAGGGGGAAACACTGAAGCTTTCTTT
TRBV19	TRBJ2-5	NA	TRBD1	CASRGTGGFQETQYF	TGTGCCAGTAGGGGGACAGGAGGTTTTCAAGAGACCCAGTACTTC
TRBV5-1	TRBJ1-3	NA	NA	CASSAGANGGSGNTIYF	TGCGCCAGCAGCGCGGGCGCCAACGGGGGCTCTGGAAACACCATATATTTT
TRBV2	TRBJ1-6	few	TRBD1	CASSVDRSNSYNSPLHF	TGTGCCAGCAGTGTGGACAGGTCGAACTCCTATAATTCACCCCTCCACTTT
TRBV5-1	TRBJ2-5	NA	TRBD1	CASSRDRQETQYF	TGCGCCAGCAGCCGGGACAGACAAGAGACCCAGTACTTC
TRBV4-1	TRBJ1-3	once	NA	CASSQDQANGNTIYF	TGCGCCAGCAGCCAAGATCAGGCTAACGGAAACACCATATATTTT
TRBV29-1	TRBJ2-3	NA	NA	CSVLTNSQYF	TGCAGCGTCCTGACTAACTCGCAGTATTTT
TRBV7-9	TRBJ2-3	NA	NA	CASSPTLQDTQYF	TGTGCCAGCAGCCCAACCCTTCAGGATACGCAGTATTTT
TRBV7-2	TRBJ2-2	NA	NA	CASSLARGNTGELFF	TGTGCCAGCAGCTTAGCACGGGGGAACACCGGGGAGCTGTTTTTT
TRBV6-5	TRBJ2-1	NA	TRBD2	CASSTSDDYNEQFF	TGTGCCAGCAGTACTAGCGATGATTACAATGAGCAGTTCTTC
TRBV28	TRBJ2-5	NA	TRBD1	CASSFQGAGQETQYF	TGTGCCAGCAGTTTTCAGGGGGCAGGTCAAGAGACCCAGTACTTC
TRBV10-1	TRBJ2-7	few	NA	CASSESTAGYEQYF	TGCGCCAGCAGTGAGTCGACAGCCGGATACGAGCAGTACTTC
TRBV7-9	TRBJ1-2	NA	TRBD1	CASSLGRRQGGANYGYTF	TGTGCCAGCAGCTTAGGTCGTAGACAGGGGGGAGCTAACTATGGCTACACCTTC
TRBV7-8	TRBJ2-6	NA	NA	CASLKLQTSSGANVLTF	TGTGCCAGCCTCAAACTACAAACGTCCTCTGGGGCCAACGTCCTGACTTTC
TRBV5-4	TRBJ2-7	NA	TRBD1	CASSSPGQGVYEQYF	TGTGCCAGCAGCTCACCGGGACAGGGGGTCTACGAGCAGTACTTC
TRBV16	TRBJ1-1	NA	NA	CASSPRGGASRAFF	TGTGCCAGCAGCCCGCGGGGAGGGGCTTCGCGAGCTTTCTTT
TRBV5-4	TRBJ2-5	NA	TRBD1	CASSSRGLETQYF	TGTGCCAGCAGCTCCAGGGGGCTCGAGACCCAGTACTTC
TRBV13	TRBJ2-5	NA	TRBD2	CASSLGRSGGAEETQYF	TGTGCCAGCAGCTTAGGCCGCAGCGGGGGGGCAGAAGAGACCCAGTACTTC
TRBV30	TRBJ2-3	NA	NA	CAWSANRPASTDTQYF	TGTGCCTGGAGTGCTAACAGGCCAGCTAGCACAGATACGCAGTATTTT
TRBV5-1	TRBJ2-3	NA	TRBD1	CASSSGTGGADTQYF	TGCGCCAGCAGCTCAGGGACAGGGGGCGCCGATACGCAGTATTTT
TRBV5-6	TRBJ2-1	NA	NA	CASKLRNEQFF	TGTGCCAGCAAACTACGCAATGAGCAGTTCTTC
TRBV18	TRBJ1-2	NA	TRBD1	CASSPPIQGARGGYTF	TGTGCCAGCTCACCACCGATACAGGGGGCTCGAGGTGGCTACACCTTC
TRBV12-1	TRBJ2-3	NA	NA	CASRRLRGPTDTQYF	TGTGCCAGCAGACGTTTGCGGGGGCCCACAGATACGCAGTATTTT
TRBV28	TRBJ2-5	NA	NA	CASTGVKETQYF	TGTGCCAGCACCGGAGTGAAGGAGACCCAGTACTTC
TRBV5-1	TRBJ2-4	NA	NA	CASSSHFLPDLAKNIQYF	TGCGCCAGCAGCTCCCACTTTCTACCTGATTTAGCCAAAAACATTCAGTACTTC
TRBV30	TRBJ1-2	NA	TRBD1	CAWSADNRGFYGYTF	TGTGCCTGGAGTGCCGATAACAGGGGCTTCTATGGCTACACCTTC
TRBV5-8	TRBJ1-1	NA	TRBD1	CASSLGQGARQAEAFF	TGTGCCAGCAGCTTGGGGCAGGGGGCGCGTCAAGCTGAAGCTTTCTTT
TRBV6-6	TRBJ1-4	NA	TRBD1	CASSYSTGNEKLFF	TGTGCCAGCAGTTACTCGACAGGGAATGAAAAACTGTTTTTT
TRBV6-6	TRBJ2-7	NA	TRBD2	CASSYFTSGSYEQYF	TGTGCCAGCAGTTACTTTACCAGCGGGAGTTACGAGCAGTACTTC
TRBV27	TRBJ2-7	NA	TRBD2	CASSGRRESFFSEQYF	TGTGCCAGCAGCGGAAGGCGGGAGTCCTTTTTCTCCGAGCAGTACTTC
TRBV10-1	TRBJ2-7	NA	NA	CASSEGGSYEQYF	TGCGCCAGCAGTGAAGGGGGATCCTACGAGCAGTACTTC
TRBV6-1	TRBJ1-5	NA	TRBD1	CASSDRTGSNQPQHF	TGTGCCAGCAGTGATCGGACAGGTAGCAATCAGCCCCAGCATTTT
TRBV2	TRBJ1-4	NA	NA	CASMRATNEKLFF	TGTGCCAGCATGAGGGCAACTAATGAAAAACTGTTTTTT
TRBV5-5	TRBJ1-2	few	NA	CASSSYLEVDTF	TGTGCCAGCAGCTCCTACCTCGAGGTGGACACCTTC
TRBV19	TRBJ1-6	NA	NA	CASSTGQKANSPLHF	TGTGCCAGTAGTACCGGACAGAAGGCCAATTCACCCCTCCACTTT
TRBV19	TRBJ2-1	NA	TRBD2	CASSRSLTSGRLEQFF	TGTGCCAGTAGTAGGTCCCTGACTAGCGGGAGACTTGAGCAGTTCTTC
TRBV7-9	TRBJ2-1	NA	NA	CASSPRTQMGPYNEQFF	TGTGCCAGCAGCCCCCGGACTCAAATGGGCCCCTACAATGAGCAGTTCTTC
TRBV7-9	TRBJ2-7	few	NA	CASSLTAYEQYF	TGTGCCAGCAGCTTAACTGCCTACGAGCAGTACTTC
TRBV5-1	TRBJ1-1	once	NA	CASSSQGSDTEAFF	TGCGCCAGCAGCTCCCAGGGTTCTGACACTGAAGCTTTCTTT
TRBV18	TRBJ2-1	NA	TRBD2	CASSPGLGVSGSFSYNEQFF	TGTGCCAGCTCACCCGGGCTAGGAGTTAGCGGGAGTTTCTCCTACAATGAGCAGTTCTTC
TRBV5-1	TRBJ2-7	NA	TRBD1	CASSLRTGYEQYF	TGCGCCAGCAGCTTGCGGACAGGTTACGAGCAGTACTTC
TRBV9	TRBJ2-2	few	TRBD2	CASSVAGGPGELFF	TGTGCCAGCAGCGTAGCGGGGGGGCCCGGGGAGCTGTTTTTT
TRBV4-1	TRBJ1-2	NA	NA	CASSQTRGLFGYTF	TGCGCCAGCAGCCAAACGCGGGGGCTTTTTGGCTACACCTTC
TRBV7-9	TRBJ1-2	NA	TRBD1	CASSTTQGASYGYTF	TGTGCCAGCAGCACAACACAGGGGGCGAGCTATGGCTACACCTTC
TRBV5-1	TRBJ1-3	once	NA	CASSSGEQGSGNTIYF	TGCGCCAGCAGCTCTGGAGAACAGGGATCAGGAAACACCATATATTTT
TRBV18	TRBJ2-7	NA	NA	CASSPYTNYEQYF	TGTGCCAGCTCACCTTACACCAACTACGAGCAGTACTTC
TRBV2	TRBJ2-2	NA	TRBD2	CARGGLANTGELFF	TGTGCCAGGGGGGGACTAGCGAACACCGGGGAGCTGTTTTTT
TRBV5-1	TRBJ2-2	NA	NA	CASSLAAANTGELFF	TGCGCCAGCAGCTTGGCGGCGGCGAACACCGGGGAGCTGTTTTTT